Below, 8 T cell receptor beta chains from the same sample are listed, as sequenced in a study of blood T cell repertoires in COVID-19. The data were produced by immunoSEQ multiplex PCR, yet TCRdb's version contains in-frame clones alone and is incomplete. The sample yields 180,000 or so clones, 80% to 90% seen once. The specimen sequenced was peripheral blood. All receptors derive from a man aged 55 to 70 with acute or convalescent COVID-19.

The CDR3 reads CASSTRLALDEQFF. CDR3 DNA: TGTGCCAGCAGTACAAGACTAGCCCTAGATGAGCAGTTCTTC. This chain uses TRBV3-1 (or the pseudogene TRBV3-2) with TRBJ2-1; 7 bases align to TRBD2. This CDR3 contains 14 residues. The junction had 10 bases not matched to a gene; V was cut back by 6 bases and J by 8 bases. Germline V gene sequence: CDR1 LGHDT, CDR2 YNNKEL (reference sequence).

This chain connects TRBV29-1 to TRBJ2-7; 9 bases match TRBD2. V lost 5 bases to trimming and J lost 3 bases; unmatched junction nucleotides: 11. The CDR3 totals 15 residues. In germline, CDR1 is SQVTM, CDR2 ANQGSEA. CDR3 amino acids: CSVLRLAGRLYEQYF. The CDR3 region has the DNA TGCAGCGTTTTAAGGCTAGCGGGAAGACTCTACGAGCAGTACTTC.

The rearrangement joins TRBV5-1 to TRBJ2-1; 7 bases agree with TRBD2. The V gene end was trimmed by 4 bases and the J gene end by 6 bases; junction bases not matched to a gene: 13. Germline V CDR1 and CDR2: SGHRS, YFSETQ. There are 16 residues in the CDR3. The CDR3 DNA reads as TGCGCCAGCAGCCTGGGAGCGGGGAGGTTCAGCAATGAGCAGTTCTTC. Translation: CASSLGAGRFSNEQFF.

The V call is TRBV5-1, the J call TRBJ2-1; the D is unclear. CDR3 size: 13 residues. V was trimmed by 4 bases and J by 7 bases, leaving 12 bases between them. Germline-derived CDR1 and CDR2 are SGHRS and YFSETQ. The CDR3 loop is CASSLPESNEQFF. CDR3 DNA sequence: TGCGCCAGCAGCCTCCCGGAGTCGAATGAGCAGTTCTTC. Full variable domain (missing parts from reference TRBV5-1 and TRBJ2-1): KAGVTQTPRYLIKTRGQQVTLSCSPISGHRSVSWYQQTPGQGLQFLFEYFSETQRNKGNFPGRFSGRQFSNSRSEMNVSTLELGDSALYLCASSLPESNEQFFGPGTRLTVL.

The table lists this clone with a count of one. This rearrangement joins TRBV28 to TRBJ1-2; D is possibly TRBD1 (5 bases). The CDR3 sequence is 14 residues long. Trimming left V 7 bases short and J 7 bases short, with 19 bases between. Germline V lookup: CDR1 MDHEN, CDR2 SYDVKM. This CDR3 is CASNSGGSYSGYTF. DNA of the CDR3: TGTGCCAGCAACTCCGGGGGGTCATATTCTGGCTACACCTTC.

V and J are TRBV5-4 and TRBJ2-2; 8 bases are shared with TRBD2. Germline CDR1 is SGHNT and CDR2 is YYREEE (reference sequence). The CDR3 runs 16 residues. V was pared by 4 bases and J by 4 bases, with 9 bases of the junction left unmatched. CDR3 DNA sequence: TGTGCCAGCAGCGGGGGGACTAGTCGGGGCACCGGGGAGCTGTTTTTT. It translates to CASSGGTSRGTGELFF.

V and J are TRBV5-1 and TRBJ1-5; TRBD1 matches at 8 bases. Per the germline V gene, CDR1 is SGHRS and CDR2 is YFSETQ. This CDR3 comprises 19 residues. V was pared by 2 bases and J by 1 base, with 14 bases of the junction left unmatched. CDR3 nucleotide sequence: TGCGCCAGCAGCTTCTCGAGGACAGGGCCCCGGGGGAGCAATCAGCCCCAGCATTTT. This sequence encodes CASSFSRTGPRGSNQPQHF.

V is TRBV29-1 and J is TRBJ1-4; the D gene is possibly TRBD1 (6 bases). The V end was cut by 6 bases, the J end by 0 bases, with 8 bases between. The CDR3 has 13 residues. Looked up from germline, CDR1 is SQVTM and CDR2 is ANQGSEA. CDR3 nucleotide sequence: TGCAGCGTCGGACAGCCAACTAATGAAAAACTGTTTTTT. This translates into CSVGQPTNEKLFF.